A selection of T cell receptor beta chains follows, all from one sample in a study of blood T cell repertoires in COVID-19. Only in-frame clones appear in the TCRdb table, and some are missing; sequencing was by immunoSEQ multiplex PCR. The table shows roughly 150,000 clones, with about nine tenths occurring only once. The sample comprised peripheral blood. The receptors stem from an elderly man with acute or convalescent COVID-19. CDR3s include the opening cysteine and the closing phenylalanine or tryptophan. D genes are given only for firm matches. The listing skips clone size in some rows; elsewhere it reads once, few, many or a size class.

D,size,V,J,DNA,CDR3
TRBD1,-,TRBV7-9,TRBJ1-2,TGTGCCAGCAGCTTACCAACAAGCGACAGGGGGAACTATGGCTACACCTTC,CASSLPTSDRGNYGYTF
TRBD1,-,TRBV6-5,TRBJ1-5,TGTGCCAGCGGGACAGGGGTGCAGCCCCAGCATTTT,CASGTGVQPQHF
TRBD2,-,TRBV30,TRBJ2-7,TGTGCCTGGGGTCGGACTAGGGAGCAGTACTTC,CAWGRTREQYF
-,-,TRBV7-2,TRBJ2-3,TGTGCCAGCAGCCCTGGACTGGCCGCCGGTTTAGATACGCAGTATTTT,CASSPGLAAGLDTQYF
-,-,TRBV28,TRBJ1-2,TGTGCCAGCAGTTTATCCCCGAGGGGCTACACCTTC,CASSLSPRGYTF
TRBD1,-,TRBV7-9,TRBJ2-1,TGTGCCAGCACCCCCGGACAGGCTTACAATGAGCAGTTCTTC,CASTPGQAYNEQFF
-,-,TRBV29-1,TRBJ2-7,TGCAGCGTTGTTGTCGAGGACTACGAGCAGTACTTC,CSVVVEDYEQYF
-,-,TRBV12-3/TRBV12-4,TRBJ1-6,TGTGCCAGCAGTCCGGGATATCCGCCCCTCCACTTT,CASSPGYPPLHF
-,-,TRBV6-1,TRBJ1-5,TGTGCCAGCAGTGACAGGTGGGGGCCCAATCAGCCCCAGCATTTT,CASSDRWGPNQPQHF
-,-,TRBV6-4,TRBJ2-5,TGTGCCAGCAGTGATAAAGAGACCCAGTACTTC,CASSDKETQYF
TRBD2,-,TRBV28,TRBJ2-1,TGTGCCAGCACCGGGGCGGGAGAACCCTACAATGAGCAGTTCTTC,CASTGAGEPYNEQFF
-,-,TRBV24-1,TRBJ2-1,TGTGCCACCAGTGACCCAGGGGCGAGGGTTTACAATGAGCAGTTCTTC,CATSDPGARVYNEQFF
TRBD2,-,TRBV5-1,TRBJ2-7,TGCGCCAGCAGCTTGGGAGGCGGGAGTCTTGACGAGCAGTACTTC,CASSLGGGSLDEQYF
TRBD2,-,TRBV4-1,TRBJ2-7,TGCGCCAGCAGCCAAGAGAGGCTAGCGGGGGCCTACGAGCAGTACTTC,CASSQERLAGAYEQYF
-,once,TRBV7-3,TRBJ2-7,TGTGCCAGCAGCTACTCTAGAGGAGGCGAGCAGTACTTC,CASSYSRGGEQYF
-,-,TRBV30,TRBJ1-1,TGTGCCTTAATGCTAGTTTACACTGAAGCTTTCTTT,CALMLVYTEAFF
-,-,TRBV6-5,TRBJ1-1,TGTGCCAGCAGATGGGGGCCTAACACTGAAGCTTTCTTT,CASRWGPNTEAFF
-,-,TRBV28,TRBJ2-1,TGTGCCAGCAGTTCTGGGCTCACAGGGACGGATGAGCAGTTCTTC,CASSSGLTGTDEQFF
-,-,TRBV5-6,TRBJ2-3,TGTGCCAGCAGCTTGGAAGTAGGGGAATTTGTAGATACGCAGTATTTT,CASSLEVGEFVDTQYF
-,-,TRBV27,TRBJ2-1,TGTGCCAGCAGTCCCGGGGTGCCCAACTACAATGAGCAGTTCTTC,CASSPGVPNYNEQFF
-,-,TRBV3-1/TRBV3-2,TRBJ1-2,TGTGCCAGCAGCCCAGGAGGTAACTATGGCTACACCTTC,CASSPGGNYGYTF
-,-,TRBV5-1,TRBJ1-3,TGCGCCAGCAGCCACGACAGTGGCCGCGGAAACACCATATATTTT,CASSHDSGRGNTIYF
-,once,TRBV7-9,TRBJ2-7,TGTGCCAGCAGTCCACGGACATTCAACGAGCAGTACTTC,CASSPRTFNEQYF
-,-,TRBV7-9,TRBJ1-5,TGTGCCAGCAGCGCGGGCCCGGGTAATCAGCCCCAGCATTTT,CASSAGPGNQPQHF
-,-,TRBV6-5,TRBJ2-7,TGTGCCAGCAGTACAGTAGACTCCTACGAGCAGTACTTC,CASSTVDSYEQYF
TRBD1,-,TRBV27,TRBJ2-3,TGTGCCAGCAGTTTCAAGGACAGGGTCAGCACAGATACGCAGTATTTT,CASSFKDRVSTDTQYF
TRBD2,-,TRBV5-4,TRBJ2-1,TGTGCCAGCAGGCTTGGGGGGACTAGCGGGGACAATGAGCAGTTCTTC,CASRLGGTSGDNEQFF
-,-,TRBV5-1,TRBJ2-7,TGCGCCAGCAGCTTTGGGGGCCTCTCCTACGAGCAGTACTTC,CASSFGGLSYEQYF
TRBD1,-,TRBV5-1,TRBJ2-3,TGCGCCAGCAGCTTGCGGGGACAGGGAGATACGCAGTATTTT,CASSLRGQGDTQYF
TRBD1,-,TRBV28,TRBJ2-5,TGTGCCAGCAGTTTAAGGACAGGGGAGACCCAGTACTTC,CASSLRTGETQYF
TRBD1,-,TRBV28,TRBJ2-4,TGTGCCAGCAGTCCCGTACTCGGGACAGTAGCCAAAAACATTCAGTACTTC,CASSPVLGTVAKNIQYF
-,-,TRBV3-1/TRBV3-2,TRBJ2-5,TGTGCCAGCAGCCAAGGACAGCAAGAGACCCAGTACTTC,CASSQGQQETQYF
-,-,TRBV19,TRBJ2-5,TGTGCCAGTAGTCCGGGGACACTGCTCTCCTCTGGGGAGACCCAGTACTTC,CASSPGTLLSSGETQYF
-,-,TRBV27,TRBJ1-5,TGTGCCAGCAGTTTACGATCCGGCGGAAACAATCAGCCCCAGCATTTT,CASSLRSGGNNQPQHF
TRBD1,-,TRBV28,TRBJ2-1,TGTGCCAGCAGTTTACTCGATTTCAGGGGGAATGAGCAGTTCTTC,CASSLLDFRGNEQFF
-,-,TRBV3-1/TRBV3-2,TRBJ1-2,TGTGCCAGCAGCTTAGATGGCCAGGGAAACTATGGCTACACCTTC,CASSLDGQGNYGYTF
-,-,TRBV15,TRBJ1-3,TGTGCCACCAGCAGAGATCGGGGGGGTTTCGGAAACACCATATATTTT,CATSRDRGGFGNTIYF
-,-,TRBV30,TRBJ1-6,TGTGCCTGGAGCCACCCAGGGTCACGATCACCCCTCCACTTT,CAWSHPGSRSPLHF
-,-,TRBV6-1,TRBJ2-7,TGTGCCAGCAGTGAAGCGACAGGAGCCTACGAGCAGTACTTC,CASSEATGAYEQYF
TRBD2,-,TRBV11-2,TRBJ2-5,TGTGCCAGCAGAGGTAGCGGGAGTGGGGAGACCCAGTACTTC,CASRGSGSGETQYF
TRBD1,-,TRBV27,TRBJ2-1,TGTGCCAGCAGTCCCCCGACAGGGGGTAAGGACAATGAGCAGTTCTTC,CASSPPTGGKDNEQFF
TRBD1,-,TRBV19,TRBJ1-5,TGTGCCAGTAGCGATACAGGGGGGAGCAATCAGCCCCAGCATTTT,CASSDTGGSNQPQHF
-,once,TRBV18,TRBJ2-2,TGTGCCAGCTCAGGCGGGACCACCGGGGAGCTGTTTTTT,CASSGGTTGELFF
-,-,TRBV30,TRBJ1-5,TGTGCCTGGAGTGTAATGGTAGTAAATCAGCCCCAGCATTTT,CAWSVMVVNQPQHF
TRBD1,-,TRBV18,TRBJ2-3,TGTGCCAGCTCACCGGGACAGGCGGATACGCAGTATTTT,CASSPGQADTQYF
-,-,TRBV28,TRBJ1-2,TGTGCCAGCAAGGGACCGTGGCGGGGGCTCTCCTATGGCTACACCTTC,CASKGPWRGLSYGYTF